Below, 29 T cell receptor beta chains from the same sample are listed, as sequenced in a study of blood T cell repertoires in COVID-19. Sequencing was performed with immunoSEQ multiplex PCR; in TCRdb, only in-frame clones are kept and a portion is missing. The data show some 380,000 clones, with 90% seen just once and around 7% held by the top ten. Sequencing was done on a sample of peripheral blood. The receptors shown here come from a man aged 18 to 30 with active or convalescent COVID-19.

The chain is built from TRBV10-3 and TRBJ2-2, with 7 nucleotides matching TRBD2. Trimming at V came to 2 bases and at J to 3 bases, leaving 0 bases not matched to a gene. Germline CDR1 is ENHRY and CDR2 is SYGVKD. This CDR3 is 14 amino acids long. CDR3 loop: CAISEAGDTGELFF. Here the CDR3 DNA reads TGTGCCATCAGTGAGGCGGGAGACACCGGGGAGCTGTTTTTT.

This clone was seen just once. V gene TRBV7-3 combines with J gene TRBJ2-1; no definite D call. Deletions cut 5 bases from V and 0 bases from J, with 11 bases between. Germline V CDR1 and CDR2: SGHTA, FQGTGA. This CDR3 has 15 amino acids. CDR3 sequence (DNA): TGTGCCAGCAGCCCCGGCTACAGCTCCTACAATGAGCAGTTCTTC. As protein: CASSPGYSSYNEQFF.

The chain recombines TRBV9 with TRBJ2-7; possibly TRBD2 for D (6 bases). Germline CDR1 reads SGDLS; CDR2 reads YYNGEE. Trimming took 2 bases from V and 2 from J, leaving 14 bases between them. CDR3 length: 15 amino acids. CDR3 loop: CASSVRDGGAYEQYF. The CDR3 DNA is TGTGCCAGCAGCGTCCGGGACGGGGGTGCCTACGAGCAGTACTTC.

The chain employs TRBV7-2 and TRBJ1-2, with D possibly matching TRBD1 (6 bases). The V end lost 1 base, the J end lost 2 bases, and 8 bases lay between the germline ends. The CDR3 extends over 14 amino acids. CDR1 and CDR2 (germline): SGHTA, FQGNSA. The CDR3 DNA reads as TGTGCCAGCAGCTTAGACAGGGAGAACTATGGCTACACCTTC. Translating it yields CASSLDRENYGYTF. Full variable domain (remainder filled in from reference TRBV7-2 and TRBJ1-2): GAGVSQSPSNKVTEKGKDVELRCDPISGHTALYWYRQSLGQGLEFLIYFQGNSAPDKSGLPSDRFSAERTGGSVSTLTIQRTQQEDSAVYLCASSLDRENYGYTFGSGTRLTVV.

The rearrangement links TRBV7-2 to TRBJ1-6; possible D gene TRBD1, 6 bases. CDR1 and CDR2 (germline): SGHTA, FQGNSA. This CDR3 has 13 amino acids. V lost 5 bases and J 7 bases, leaving 9 bases between the germline ends. This CDR3 reads CASSPGQNSPLHF. In DNA, the CDR3 is TGTGCCAGCAGCCCTGGACAGAATTCACCCCTCCACTTT.

The genes are TRBV6-5 and TRBJ1-4; possibly TRBD1 for D (6 bases). The V gene's germline CDR1 is MNHEY and CDR2 SVGAGI. This CDR3 is 16 amino acids long. The germline V and J ends were trimmed by 2 bases and 8 bases, with 18 bases remaining between them. The DNA for the CDR3 is TGTGCCAGCAGTTACCGGACAGTGGATTTTAGGGAAAAACTGTTTTTT. Protein product: CASSYRTVDFREKLFF.

The chain uses TRBV24-1 and TRBJ2-2; 9 positions match TRBD2. V lost 9 bases to trimming and J lost 6 bases; unmatched junction nucleotides: 7. Germline lookup yields CDR1 KGHDR and CDR2 SFDVKD. The CDR3 is 14 amino acids. The CDR3 DNA sequence: TGTGCCACCGGGATAGCGGGAGTAGCCGGGGAGCTGTTTTTT. This codes for CATGIAGVAGELFF.

This clone was seen once. The chain joins TRBV28 to TRBJ1-2, with TRBD1 matching over 9 bases. The CDR3 has 17 amino acids. Germline trimming cut 5 bases from V and 3 bases from J; bases unmatched to any gene: 13. Germline loops: CDR1 MDHEN, CDR2 SYDVKM. CDR3 sequence: CASSINGQGQIDYGYTF. CDR3 DNA: TGTGCCAGCAGTATCAACGGACAGGGGCAAATCGACTATGGCTACACCTTC.

This clone was observed once. V usage is TRBV18 and J usage is TRBJ1-1, with 9 bases that match TRBD1. Germline CDR1 and CDR2: KGHSH and LQKENI. J gave up 5 bases and V 5 bases, and 12 bases lay outside the gene matches. The CDR3 runs to 16 residues. CDR3 protein: CASSKAPQGAGTEAFF. The CDR3 bases are TGTGCCAGCTCAAAAGCCCCACAGGGGGCGGGAACTGAAGCTTTCTTT. Combining the CDR3 with reference TRBV18 and TRBJ1-1 gives the whole variable domain NAGVMQNPRHLVRRRGQEARLRCSPMKGHSHVYWYRQLPEEGLKFMVYLQKENIIDESGMPKERFSAEFPKEGPSILRIQQVVRGDSAAYFCASSKAPQGAGTEAFFGQGTRLTVV.

This clone occurred once. This chain uses TRBV5-1 with TRBJ2-7, with no clear D. Germline CDR1 and CDR2: SGHRS and YFSETQ. V shed 6 bases and J shed 0 bases, with 10 bases lying between them. The CDR3 totals 13 residues. The DNA of the CDR3 is TGCGCCAGCATGACAACCAACTCCTACGAGCAGTACTTC. Translation gives CASMTTNSYEQYF.

The rearrangement joins TRBV18 to TRBJ2-1, with D possibly being TRBD1 (6 bases). The V end was cut by 2 bases, the J end by 0 bases, with 8 bases between. This CDR3 is 15 amino acids long. Germline V gives CDR1 KGHSH, CDR2 LQKENI. The CDR3 here is CASSPSRGSYNEQFF. The CDR3 nucleotides read TGTGCCAGCTCACCATCCAGGGGCTCCTACAATGAGCAGTTCTTC. The entire variable domain, with the rest obtained from reference TRBV18 and TRBJ2-1, is as follows: NAGVMQNPRHLVRRRGQEARLRCSPMKGHSHVYWYRQLPEEGLKFMVYLQKENIIDESGMPKERFSAEFPKEGPSILRIQQVVRGDSAAYFCASSPSRGSYNEQFFGPGTRLTVL.

This chain uses TRBV21-1 with TRBJ2-7; the table's TRBD1 call for D was not verified on the DNA. TRBV21-1 is annotated as a pseudogene. CDR3 size: 18 residues. In DNA form, the CDR3 reads TGTGCCAGCAGCAGGGGAGGGGACAGGGGGCCGACGTGGCTCGAGCAGTACTTC. Translated: CASSRGGDRGPTWLEQYF.

The CDR3 sequence: CASRSKSSYNSPLHF. CDR3 DNA: TGTGCCAGTAGAAGTAAGAGCTCCTATAATTCACCCCTCCACTTT. The chain combines TRBV19 with TRBJ1-6, with D hard to call. Per the germline V gene, CDR1 is LNHDA and CDR2 is SQIVND (reference sequence). The V and J ends lost 6 bases and 0 bases respectively, with 9 bases between them. The CDR3 totals 15 residues.

The V and J genes are TRBV6-2 or TRBV6-3 and TRBJ1-1; 8 bases map to TRBD1. V shed 2 bases, J shed 1 base, and the junction held 3 bases outside the gene matches. CDR3 length: 15 residues. Per the germline V gene, CDR1 is MNHEY and CDR2 is SVGEGT. CDR3 DNA sequence: TGTGCCAGCAGTTACCCCACAGGGGGGAACACTGAAGCTTTCTTT. It is translated as CASSYPTGGNTEAFF.

The chain joins TRBV28 to TRBJ1-5, with D hard to call. Germline-derived CDR1 and CDR2 are MDHEN and SYDVKM. This CDR3 is built from 14 residues. V gave up 7 bases and J gave up 0 bases, with 10 bases separating them. CDR3 DNA sequence: TGTGCCAGCACTCCCCCAGATAGCAATCAGCCCCAGCATTTT. Translated: CASTPPDSNQPQHF.

The rearrangement uses TRBV30 and TRBJ2-1, with D possibly matching TRBD2 (5 bases). The V gene's germline CDR1 is GTSNPN and CDR2 SVGIG (reference sequence). The CDR3 sequence is 12 residues long. Trimming pared 2 bases from V and 7 bases from J, leaving 9 bases between. DNA for the CDR3: TGTGCCTGGAGTCCGGACTTAAATGAGCAGTTCTTC. As protein: CAWSPDLNEQFF. Based on the CDR3 plus reference TRBV30 and TRBJ2-1, the full variable domain is SQTIHQWPATLVQPVGSPLSLECTVEGTSNPNLYWYRQAAGRGLQLLFYSVGIGQISSEVPQNLSASRPQDRQFILSSKKLLLSDSGFYLCAWSPDLNEQFFGPGTRLTVL.

The chain couples TRBV29-1 to TRBJ1-2, with 7 bases fitting TRBD1. The germline CDR1 and CDR2 sequences are SQVTM and ANQGSEA. The ends lost 6 bases at V and 8 bases at J; junction bases unmatched: 6. This CDR3 region has 11 residues. The CDR3 nucleotides are TGCAGCGTCGGACAGGTGAAGGGCTACACCTTC. Translation gives CSVGQVKGYTF.

The V and J genes are TRBV24-1 and TRBJ2-1; TRBD2 aligns across 11 bases. This CDR3 is built from 20 residues. V trimming: 6 bases; J trimming: 2 bases; junction bases outside the gene matches: 17. Germline assignment: CDR1 KGHDR and CDR2 SFDVKD. The CDR3 DNA reads TGTGCCACCAGTAGGGGCCGACCGGGACTAGCGGAACCAACCTACAATGAGCAGTTCTTC. Translation gives CATSRGRPGLAEPTYNEQFF.

The chain carries TRBV5-4 and TRBJ2-5; 9 bases agree with TRBD1. The CDR3 totals 14 residues. Germline V gene sequence: CDR1 SGHNT, CDR2 YYREEE (reference sequence). Losses at the gene ends were 3 bases for V and 4 bases for J; bases not matched to a gene: 4. The CDR3: CASSSGTGRETQYF. CDR3 DNA: TGTGCCAGCAGCTCGGGGACAGGGAGAGAGACCCAGTACTTC.

This rearrangement joins TRBV11-2 to TRBJ1-1; no definite D call. The CDR3 is made up of 14 amino acids. V was cut by 5 bases and J by 3 bases, with 13 bases left in between. Germline CDR1 is SGHAT and CDR2 is FQNNGV. CDR3 region: CASSASERDTEAFF. For the CDR3, the DNA is TGTGCCAGCAGCGCGTCCGAGAGGGACACTGAAGCTTTCTTT.

The genes are TRBV6-4 and TRBJ2-2, with no clear D. V was cut by 0 bases and J by 0 bases, with 8 bases left in between. This CDR3 region has 16 residues. Germline V lookup: CDR1 MRHNA, CDR2 SNTAGT. CDR3 region: CASSDSWQANTGELFF. The CDR3 DNA reads as TGTGCCAGCAGTGACTCGTGGCAAGCGAACACCGGGGAGCTGTTTTTT.

V is TRBV7-6 and J is TRBJ2-1; tentative D call: TRBD2 (6 bases). V was trimmed by 2 bases and J by 2 bases, leaving 10 bases between them. The CDR3 extends over 15 amino acids. Looked up from germline, CDR1 is SGHVS and CDR2 is FNYEAQ. CDR3 loop: CASSLPSAAYNEQFF. CDR3 nucleotide sequence: TGTGCCAGCAGCTTACCTAGCGCTGCCTACAATGAGCAGTTCTTC.

This chain links TRBV4-1 with TRBJ1-1; 7 bases are a match to TRBD1. This CDR3 comprises 16 residues. The germline gives CDR1 MGHRA, CDR2 YSYEKL. Unmatched junction bases numbered 13, after V lost 4 bases and J lost 5 bases. CDR3 protein: CASSPVLDRSRTEAFF. In nucleotides, the CDR3 is TGCGCCAGCAGCCCCGTATTGGACAGGTCGAGGACTGAAGCTTTCTTT.

Here the CDR3 reads CASSFGQLSNQPQHF. In DNA form, the CDR3 reads TGTGCCAGCAGTTTTGGACAGCTCAGCAATCAGCCCCAGCATTTT. This sequence joins TRBV6-6 and TRBJ1-5, with D tentatively TRBD1 (6 bases). V shed 4 bases and J shed 1 base, with 11 bases lying between them. There are 15 residues in the CDR3. Per germline, CDR1 MNHNY and CDR2 SVGAGI (reference sequence).

The chain combines TRBV7-3 with TRBJ1-6, with TRBD1 as a possible D gene (5 bases). In germline, CDR1 is SGHTA, CDR2 FQGTGA. The V gene lost 4 bases and the J gene lost 9 bases, with 13 bases spanning the gap. The CDR3 sequence is 14 residues long. The CDR3 coding sequence is TGTGCCAGCAGCTCGACGGTCGGGGGTTCACCCCTCCACTTT. Protein product: CASSSTVGGSPLHF.

The chain employs TRBV21-1 and TRBJ2-1; TRBD1, the table's D call, lacks a check against the DNA. TRBV21-1 is described as a pseudogene. This CDR3 spans 16 amino acids. The chain's CDR3 is CASRGGRQGSYNEQFF. CDR3 nucleotides: TGTGCCAGCAGAGGGGGGAGACAGGGTTCCTACAATGAGCAGTTCTTC.

This chain connects TRBV5-1 to TRBJ1-1; D ambiguous. V was shortened by 1 base and J by 0 bases, with 19 bases between the two germline ends. The germline gives CDR1 SGHRS, CDR2 YFSETQ. The CDR3 covers 18 residues. This CDR3 reads CASSLFSQPGELNTEAFF. CDR3 DNA: TGCGCCAGCAGCTTGTTCTCTCAACCAGGTGAATTGAACACTGAAGCTTTCTTT.

The chain employs TRBV11-2 and TRBJ1-6; 8 bases are a match to TRBD1. Germline CDR1 reads SGHAT; CDR2 reads FQNNGV. This CDR3 is 15 amino acids long. J lost 4 bases, V lost 4 bases, and 3 bases had no gene match. CDR3 DNA: TGTGCCAGCAGCTCGGGACAGGCGTATAATTCACCCCTCCACTTT. Residues: CASSSGQAYNSPLHF. The full variable domain, in which reference TRBV11-2 and TRBJ1-6 provide the parts outside the CDR3, is EAGVAQSPRYKIIEKRQSVAFWCNPISGHATLYWYQQILGQGPKLLIQFQNNGVVDDSQLPKDRFSAERLKGVDSTLKIQPAKLEDSAVYLCASSSGQAYNSPLHFGNGTRLTVT.

This clone has only one observation. The V and J genes are TRBV29-1 and TRBJ2-1; tentatively, D is TRBD2 (6 bases). V was trimmed by 7 bases and J by 0 bases, leaving 13 bases between them. This CDR3 spans 14 amino acids. The germline V gene encodes CDR1 SQVTM and CDR2 ANQGSEA. The chain's CDR3 is CSARLGSSYNEQFF. The CDR3 DNA reads as TGCAGCGCAAGACTAGGGAGCTCCTACAATGAGCAGTTCTTC.